This record concerns one T cell receptor beta chain sequence. The antigen remains undetermined. Second-dose recipients at about 4 or about 12 weeks were treated as one pooled group. This table comes from immunoSEQ multiplex PCR, and its TCRdb copy is limited to in-frame clones, with some not included. The sample yields 53,000 or so clones, just over 85% seen once. The data are from a study of T cell responses to AZD1222 COVID-19 vaccine. Study outcomes and limitations: Only 5 or 6 people who got AZD1222 tested seropositive at baseline. With two AZD1222 doses given, Spike-specific TCR breadth and depth both rose. Clonal diversity may have been underestimated, and the donors were mostly white British, with more females than males.

The clonotype originates from an adult who received the AZD1222 COVID-19 vaccine. This sample comprised peripheral blood, obtained 28 days after the second AZD1222 dose.

The CDR3 sequence: CSADGELQETQYF. The CDR3 DNA reads TGCAGCGCCGACGGGGAACTCCAAGAGACCCAGTACTTC. The chain combines TRBV29-1 with TRBJ2-5; D is perhaps TRBD2 (5 bases). This CDR3 spans 13 amino acids. Germline V CDR1 and CDR2: SQVTM, ANQGSEA. Trimming removed 7 bases at V and 1 base at J, with 13 bases between.